Listed below are T cell receptor beta chains from one sample, sequenced in a study of cytomegalovirus exposure and HLA in healthy donors. TCRdb keeps only in-frame clones here, not all; method: immunoSEQ multiplex PCR. The repertoire table contains 150,000 to 200,000 clones. Sequencing was done on a sample of PBMCs. The receptors were sampled from a woman aged 18-29 years in good health and CMV-seropositive. Each CDR3 is given without its conserved first and last residue. Each record gives: V gene, J gene, CDR3 protein.

>TRBV29-1|TRBJ1-2
SVGDRAIGGYT
>TRBV5-4|TRBJ2-1
ASSLGLATYNEQF
>TRBV7-9|TRBJ2-2
ASSLAAGASWGELF
>TRBV13|TRBJ1-2
ASSFLNRGGAYGYT
>TRBV7-9|TRBJ1-5
ASSLDGGLYDQPQH
>TRBV9|TRBJ1-1
ASSVAPQSNTEAF
>TRBV5-6|TRBJ1-2
ASSLGAANYGYT
>TRBV5-1|TRBJ2-1
ASSLVAGPSYNEQF
>TRBV14|TRBJ2-1
ASSQLRTTLYNEQF
>TRBV7-9|TRBJ2-7
ASSPAGGSYEQY
>TRBV7-9|TRBJ2-3
ASSPGGVGTQY
>TRBV2|TRBJ2-1
ASSEEVTTYNEQF
>TRBV7-9|TRBJ1-1
ASSPGVTDMNTEAF
>TRBV2|TRBJ2-3
ASAGGRGTDTQY
>TRBV25-1|TRBJ2-5
ASKGHSGTGSQETQY
>TRBV18|TRBJ2-1
ASSPRTGEQF
>TRBV29-1|TRBJ2-6
SVDQFSGANVLT
>TRBV5-4|TRBJ2-1
ASSSLAGGAYNEQF
>TRBV7-8|TRBJ1-5
ASSQKGQENQPQH
>TRBV7-2|TRBJ2-3
ASSLYSLNTDTQY
>TRBV5-5|TRBJ1-1
ASSWAEQGSTEAF
>TRBV7-2|TRBJ1-1
ASSLEGTWNTEAF
>TRBV15|TRBJ2-5
ATSTGLAETQY
>TRBV7-9|TRBJ2-1
ASSPTSGGYNEQF
>TRBV13|TRBJ2-5
ASSQADSGVQETQY
>TRBV7-9|TRBJ1-1
ASSPGTGGREAF
>TRBV7-2|TRBJ2-5
ASSLSLRAEETQY
>TRBV19|TRBJ1-5
ASSIVRTVSNQPQH
>TRBV19|TRBJ1-2
ASSIPRGSNYGYT
>TRBV11-2|TRBJ2-7
ASSFPGQGVLEQY
>TRBV9|TRBJ1-2
ASSSRAADPYGYT
>TRBV19|-
ASSIDSFTSYEQY
>TRBV10-3|TRBJ2-7
AISVDPGGPGRGTYEQY
>TRBV15|TRBJ1-2
ATSRDRDGVPRGYT
>TRBV6-1|TRBJ1-3
ASSEEPGNTIY
>TRBV29-1|TRBJ2-3
SVDGTSGMPTDTQY
>TRBV9|TRBJ2-7
ASSPERGAGSYEQY
>TRBV7-2|TRBJ1-5
ASSLSGVQPQH
>TRBV2|TRBJ1-2
ASLGHFNYGYT
>TRBV5-1|TRBJ1-2
ASSGRTGNYGYT
>TRBV19|TRBJ1-5
ASSLLGTPSNQPQH
>TRBV13|TRBJ1-3
ASSLQSSGNTIY
>TRBV14|TRBJ1-2
ASSQIGQPYGYT
>TRBV30|TRBJ2-3
AWSAPGLVADTQY
>TRBV28|TRBJ2-3
ASKGSTDTQY
>TRBV4-1|TRBJ2-1
ASSQTYQGADNEQF
>TRBV4-3|TRBJ1-3
ASSQGRASGNTIY
>TRBV11-2|TRBJ2-7
ASSPPGWDKYEQY
>TRBV27|TRBJ2-7
ASSKTGWSYEQY
>TRBV5-1|TRBJ2-3
ASSAGLADSTDTQY
>TRBV5-1|TRBJ1-1
ASSLDSSNTEAF
>TRBV19|TRBJ1-1
ASRGVVFEAF
>TRBV5-1|TRBJ2-2
ASSLDRDDGELF
>TRBV30|TRBJ1-4
AWAGTGYEKLF
>TRBV7-9|TRBJ2-1
ASSPLARNEQF
>TRBV5-4|TRBJ2-6
ASSPQGALSGANVLT